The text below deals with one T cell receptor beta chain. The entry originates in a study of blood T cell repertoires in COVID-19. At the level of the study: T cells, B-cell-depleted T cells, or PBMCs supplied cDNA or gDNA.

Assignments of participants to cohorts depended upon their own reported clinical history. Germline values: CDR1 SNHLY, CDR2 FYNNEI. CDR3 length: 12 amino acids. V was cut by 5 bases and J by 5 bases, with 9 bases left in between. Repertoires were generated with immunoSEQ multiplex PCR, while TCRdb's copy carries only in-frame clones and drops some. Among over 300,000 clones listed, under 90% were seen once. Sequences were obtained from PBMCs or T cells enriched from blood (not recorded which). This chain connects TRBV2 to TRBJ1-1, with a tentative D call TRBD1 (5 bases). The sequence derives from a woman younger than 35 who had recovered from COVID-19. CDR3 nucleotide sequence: TGTGCCAGCAGTCCAGGGAGGACTGAAGCTTTCTTT. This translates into CASSPGRTEAFF.